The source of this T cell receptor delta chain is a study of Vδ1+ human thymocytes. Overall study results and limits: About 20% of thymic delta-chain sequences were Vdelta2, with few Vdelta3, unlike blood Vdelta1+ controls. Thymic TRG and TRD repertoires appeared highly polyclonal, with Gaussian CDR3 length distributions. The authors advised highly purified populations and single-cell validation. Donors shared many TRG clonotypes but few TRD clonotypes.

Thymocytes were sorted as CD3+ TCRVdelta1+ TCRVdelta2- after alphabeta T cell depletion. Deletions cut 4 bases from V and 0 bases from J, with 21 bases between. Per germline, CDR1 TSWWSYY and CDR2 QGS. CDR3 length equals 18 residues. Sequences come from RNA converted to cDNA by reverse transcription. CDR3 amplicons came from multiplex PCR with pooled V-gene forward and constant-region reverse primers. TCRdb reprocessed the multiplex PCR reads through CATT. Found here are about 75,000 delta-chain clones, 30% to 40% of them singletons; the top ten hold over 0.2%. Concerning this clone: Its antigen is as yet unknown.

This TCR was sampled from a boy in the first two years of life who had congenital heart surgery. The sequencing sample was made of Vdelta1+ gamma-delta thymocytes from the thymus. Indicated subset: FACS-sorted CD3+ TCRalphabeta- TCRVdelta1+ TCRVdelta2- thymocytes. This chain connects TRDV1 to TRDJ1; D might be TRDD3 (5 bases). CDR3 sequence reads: CALGATQGALLYTDKLIF. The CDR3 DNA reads TGTGCTCTTGGGGCGACCCAGGGGGCCCTCCTGTACACCGATAAACTCATCTTT.